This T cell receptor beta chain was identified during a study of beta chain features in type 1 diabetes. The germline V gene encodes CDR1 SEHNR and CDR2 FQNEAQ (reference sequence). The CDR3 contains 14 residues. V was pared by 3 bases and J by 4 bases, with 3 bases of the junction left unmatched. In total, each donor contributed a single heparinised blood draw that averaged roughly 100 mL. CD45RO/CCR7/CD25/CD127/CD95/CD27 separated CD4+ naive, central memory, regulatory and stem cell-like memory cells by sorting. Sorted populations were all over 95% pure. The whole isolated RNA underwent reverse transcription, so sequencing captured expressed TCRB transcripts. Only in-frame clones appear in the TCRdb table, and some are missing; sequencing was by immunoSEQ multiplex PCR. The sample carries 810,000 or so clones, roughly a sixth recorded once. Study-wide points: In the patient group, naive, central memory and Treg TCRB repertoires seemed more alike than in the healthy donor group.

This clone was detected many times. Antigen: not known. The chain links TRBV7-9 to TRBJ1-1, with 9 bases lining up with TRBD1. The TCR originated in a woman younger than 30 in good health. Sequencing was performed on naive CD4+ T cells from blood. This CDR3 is CASSFGQGSTEAFF. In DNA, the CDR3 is TGTGCCAGCAGCTTCGGACAGGGGAGCACTGAAGCTTTCTTT.